These 5 T cell receptor beta chains were all obtained from the same sample, sequenced in a study of blood T cell repertoires in COVID-19. Data came from immunoSEQ multiplex PCR; TCRdb stores just in-frame clones and leaves some out. The table lists over 45,000 clones, less than 85% of them singletons. Sequencing input: peripheral blood. The receptors were sampled from a man in his fifties with active COVID-19.

The chain couples TRBV28 to TRBJ1-1, with TRBD1 as a possible D gene (5 bases). Germline V gives CDR1 MDHEN, CDR2 SYDVKM. V was cut by 3 bases and J by 0 bases, with 14 bases left in between. The length of the CDR3 is 16 residues. CDR3 sequence reads: CASSFPPRGMNTEAFF. In DNA, the CDR3 is TGTGCCAGCAGTTTCCCACCTAGGGGAATGAACACTGAAGCTTTCTTT.

This chain connects TRBV19 to TRBJ2-7, with 9 bases aligning to TRBD1. Looked up from germline, CDR1 is LNHDA and CDR2 is SQIVND (reference sequence). CDR3 length equals 14 residues. J lost 6 bases, V lost 4 bases, and 7 bases had no gene match. The CDR3 bases are TGTGCCAGTAGTAAAAGGGACAGGGTCGGCGAGCAGTACTTC. It encodes CASSKRDRVGEQYF. Full variable domain (missing parts from reference TRBV19 and TRBJ2-7): DGGITQSPKYLFRKEGQNVTLSCEQNLNHDAMYWYRQDPGQGLRLIYYSQIVNDFQKGDIAEGYSVSREKKESFPLTVTSAQKNPTAFYLCASSKRDRVGEQYFGPGTRLTVT.

The chain uses TRBV6-2 or TRBV6-3 and TRBJ2-1, with 9 bases fitting TRBD2. The CDR3 has 17 residues. Germline V gene lookup returns CDR1 MNHEY and CDR2 SVGEGT. V was pared by 0 bases and J by 1 base, with 4 bases of the junction left unmatched. CDR3 DNA: TGTGCCAGCAGTTACTCTGCGGGACTAGCTTCCTACAATGAGCAGTTCTTC. It specifies CASSYSAGLASYNEQFF.

The chain recombines TRBV6-5 with TRBJ2-7; D call uncertain. This CDR3 region has 15 residues. Deletions cut 2 bases from V and 2 bases from J, with 13 bases between. Germline V CDR1 and CDR2: MNHEY, SVGAGI. The CDR3 DNA reads TGTGCCAGCAGTTACCGCGGCAGCACAACCTACGAGCAGTACTTC. Translated, it gives CASSYRGSTTYEQYF.

The chain couples TRBV28 to TRBJ1-2; no definite D call. Trimming pared 5 bases from V and 4 bases from J, leaving 8 bases between. The germline V gene encodes CDR1 MDHEN and CDR2 SYDVKM. The CDR3 has 12 amino acids. CDR3 in DNA: TGTGCCAGCAGTCTGGCCTTCTATGGCTACACCTTC. Its protein product is CASSLAFYGYTF.